This T cell receptor beta chain comes out of a study of T-cell reconstitution after alpha-beta-depleted transplantation in children. Study-level findings and limits: There were reportedly several hundred expanded graft clones from which alpha-beta T cells came about two months after transplant.

Trimming left V 6 bases short and J 0 bases short, with 12 bases between. The length of the CDR3 is 15 residues. The V gene's germline CDR1 is MDHEN and CDR2 SYDVKM. This clonotype was seen a few times. Its antigen is not known. Using unique molecular identifiers, the investigators prepared the TCRbeta library. TCRdb passed the PCR reads through MiXCR, listing each CDR3 protein once. The sample consists of hundreds of thousands of distinct CDR3 sequences, roughly 15% of them appearing once. The rearrangement links TRBV28 to TRBJ2-1; D gene unclear. The specimen was PBMCs, mostly from graft donor cells, collected 360 days after TCRalphabeta/CD19-depleted stem cell transplant. The clonotype originates from a boy younger than two who had a stem cell transplant for Wiskott-Aldrich syndrome, so the T cells may come from the graft donor. The CDR3, as DNA: TGTGCCAGCAGGCACACCCGAAACTCCTACAATGAGCAGTTCTTC. This encodes CASRHTRNSYNEQFF.